This TCR beta chain emerged from a study of OX40 agonist ivuxolimab in advanced cancers. Study as a whole: Administration of intravenous ivuxolimab to patients occurred every 2 weeks at 0.01 to 10 mg/kg. The dose-escalation cohort was roughly 83% male, with a mean age of 60 years, ranging roughly 20 to 90.

TCRdb keeps only in-frame clones here, not all; method: immunoSEQ multiplex PCR. The table includes about 66,000 clones, around 83% detected once. This clone turned up a few times. The antigen remains unidentified. Germline V lookup: CDR1 GTSNPN, CDR2 SVGIG (reference sequence). V was pared by 1 base and J by 7 bases, with 11 bases between. There are 14 residues in the CDR3. General study points: In the 0.1 to 3.0 mg/kg range, CD4+ and CD8+ blood T cells had expanded clonally by week 6. Normalized T-cell clonal expansion was also low in some nonresponders.

This sequence joins TRBV30 and TRBJ1-6, with D unclear. Sequencing was performed on CD4+ or CD8+ T cells sorted from blood, taken in a trial of the OX40 agonist ivuxolimab. The TCR sequence derives from an adult with an advanced solid tumor such as melanoma, head and neck, liver or kidney cancer. The CDR3: CAWSEGDGNSPLHF. The CDR3, as DNA: TGTGCCTGGAGTGAGGGAGATGGGAATTCACCCCTCCACTTT.